The rows below give T cell receptor beta chains drawn from one sample of a study of blood T cell repertoires in COVID-19. Here immunoSEQ multiplex PCR was the method, and the copy in TCRdb shows in-frame clones only, minus some. The sample includes 110,000 or so clones, approximately 81% of them seen just once. Sequences were obtained from peripheral blood. These receptor sequences come from a human donor in a cohort sampled during active COVID-19. Each CDR3 is given with its conserved first and last residue. A D gene is named only where the DNA matches it firmly. Rows may omit the clone size; those that give it use once, few, many or a size class.

CDR3 DNA: TGTGCCAGCAGGGGGACAGGGAGTGGCTACACCTTC
CDR3 protein: CASRGTGSGYTF
clone size: few
D gene: TRBD1
V gene: TRBV6-5
J gene: TRBJ1-2

CDR3 DNA: TGCAGCGTTGTGGGAAGTTCGTTCGGGGGCGAGCAGTACTTC
CDR3 protein: CSVVGSSFGGEQYF
clone size: NA
D gene: NA
V gene: TRBV29-1
J gene: TRBJ2-7

CDR3 DNA: TGTGCCAGCAGCCAAGAAATTTACGGGTTGTCCTACGAGCAGTACTTC
CDR3 protein: CASSQEIYGLSYEQYF
clone size: NA
D gene: NA
V gene: TRBV14
J gene: TRBJ2-7

CDR3 DNA: TGTGCCAGCAGCGGGTCTTGGGACAGCCACTATGGCTACACCTTC
CDR3 protein: CASSGSWDSHYGYTF
clone size: NA
D gene: TRBD1
V gene: TRBV9
J gene: TRBJ1-2

CDR3 DNA: TGTGCCTGGAGTAAGGGAGGGGTCGGTGGCTACACCTTC
CDR3 protein: CAWSKGGVGGYTF
clone size: NA
D gene: NA
V gene: TRBV30
J gene: TRBJ1-2

CDR3 DNA: TGTGCCAGCAGTTACACCCCTACGTTCCGTAATTCACCCCTCCACTTT
CDR3 protein: CASSYTPTFRNSPLHF
clone size: NA
D gene: NA
V gene: TRBV6-2/TRBV6-3
J gene: TRBJ1-6

CDR3 DNA: TGTGCCAGCAGGGGGCTCTATGGCTACACCTTC
CDR3 protein: CASRGLYGYTF
clone size: NA
D gene: NA
V gene: TRBV25-1
J gene: TRBJ1-2

CDR3 DNA: TGTGCCAGTAGTTCTGGACAGGGCAATCAGCCCCAGCATTTT
CDR3 protein: CASSSGQGNQPQHF
clone size: NA
D gene: TRBD1
V gene: TRBV19
J gene: TRBJ1-5

CDR3 DNA: TGTGCCAGCAGTTTCACGACGGGGGAAGCTTTCTTT
CDR3 protein: CASSFTTGEAFF
clone size: NA
D gene: NA
V gene: TRBV6-5
J gene: TRBJ1-1

CDR3 DNA: TGTGCCAGCAGGCCACAGGGAGATCAGCCCCAGCATTTT
CDR3 protein: CASRPQGDQPQHF
clone size: NA
D gene: NA
V gene: TRBV7-9
J gene: TRBJ1-5

CDR3 DNA: TGTGCCAGCAGTAGGGACTCGCCCAGCACAGATACGCAGTATTTT
CDR3 protein: CASSRDSPSTDTQYF
clone size: NA
D gene: NA
V gene: TRBV7-9
J gene: TRBJ2-3

CDR3 DNA: TGTGCCAGCACTGGGTCCGGGTCCCATGAGCAGTTCTTC
CDR3 protein: CASTGSGSHEQFF
clone size: NA
D gene: NA
V gene: TRBV6-5
J gene: TRBJ2-1

CDR3 DNA: TGTGCCAGCAGTGAAGACCCAGGGGGGTCCTACGAGCAGTACTTC
CDR3 protein: CASSEDPGGSYEQYF
clone size: NA
D gene: NA
V gene: TRBV6-1
J gene: TRBJ2-7

CDR3 DNA: TGTGCCAGCAGCTTGGCCAGGGCCTACGAGCAGTACTTC
CDR3 protein: CASSLARAYEQYF
clone size: once
D gene: NA
V gene: TRBV5-6
J gene: TRBJ2-7

CDR3 DNA: TGTGCCAGCAGTTACCCGAGCTCCTACGAGCAGTACTTC
CDR3 protein: CASSYPSSYEQYF
clone size: NA
D gene: NA
V gene: TRBV12-3/TRBV12-4
J gene: TRBJ2-7

CDR3 DNA: TGTGCCAGTAGTATAGATTGGGGCCGCGAAAAACTGTTTTTT
CDR3 protein: CASSIDWGREKLFF
clone size: NA
D gene: NA
V gene: TRBV19
J gene: TRBJ1-4

CDR3 DNA: TGTGCCAGCAGTTACTCGGGCACAATTTCACCCCTCCACTTT
CDR3 protein: CASSYSGTISPLHF
clone size: NA
D gene: NA
V gene: TRBV6-5
J gene: TRBJ1-6

CDR3 DNA: TGCGCCAGCAGCCAAGAGGGCAACATCTACAATGAGCAGTTCTTC
CDR3 protein: CASSQEGNIYNEQFF
clone size: once
D gene: NA
V gene: TRBV4-3
J gene: TRBJ2-1

CDR3 DNA: TGCGCCAGCAGTGAGGGACAGGTAGACTACGAGCAGTACTTC
CDR3 protein: CASSEGQVDYEQYF
clone size: few
D gene: TRBD1
V gene: TRBV10-2
J gene: TRBJ2-7

CDR3 DNA: TGTGCCAGCTCACCAAGGGACAGGTCAACCTACGAGCAGTACTTC
CDR3 protein: CASSPRDRSTYEQYF
clone size: NA
D gene: TRBD1
V gene: TRBV18
J gene: TRBJ2-7

CDR3 DNA: TGCGCCAGCAGCTTGGACTACCCCACAGATACGCAGTATTTT
CDR3 protein: CASSLDYPTDTQYF
clone size: few
D gene: NA
V gene: TRBV5-1
J gene: TRBJ2-3

CDR3 DNA: TGTGCCAGCAGCCTCAGCGGGGGGCACACTGAAGCTTTCTTT
CDR3 protein: CASSLSGGHTEAFF
clone size: NA
D gene: NA
V gene: TRBV7-2
J gene: TRBJ1-1

CDR3 DNA: TGCGCCAGCAGTCCAAACCCCCGGACAGGGGTTGGGCAGCCCCAGCATTTT
CDR3 protein: CASSPNPRTGVGQPQHF
clone size: NA
D gene: TRBD1
V gene: TRBV4-3
J gene: TRBJ1-5

CDR3 DNA: TGTGCCAGCAGCTTAGGGAGGTTTGGGCCACCCCTCCACTTT
CDR3 protein: CASSLGRFGPPLHF
clone size: NA
D gene: NA
V gene: TRBV7-2
J gene: TRBJ1-6

CDR3 DNA: TGTGCCAGCAGCCAACCAGGACTTCAATACAATGAGCAGTTCTTC
CDR3 protein: CASSQPGLQYNEQFF
clone size: once
D gene: NA
V gene: TRBV14
J gene: TRBJ2-1

CDR3 DNA: TGTGCCAGCAGATTGGACACGAACACCGGGGAGCTGTTTTTT
CDR3 protein: CASRLDTNTGELFF
clone size: NA
D gene: NA
V gene: TRBV7-8
J gene: TRBJ2-2

CDR3 DNA: TGCGCCAGCAGTGGTACAGGGGGCAAGGATTCACCCCTCCACTTT
CDR3 protein: CASSGTGGKDSPLHF
clone size: once
D gene: TRBD1
V gene: TRBV10-2
J gene: TRBJ1-6

CDR3 DNA: TGTGCTAGTGGTAGGACAGCGAACACTGAAGCTTTCTTT
CDR3 protein: CASGRTANTEAFF
clone size: few
D gene: NA
V gene: TRBV12-5
J gene: TRBJ1-1

CDR3 DNA: TGCGCCAGCAGCTTGGTAGGGGGCACTAGCACCGGGGAGCTGTTTTTT
CDR3 protein: CASSLVGGTSTGELFF
clone size: NA
D gene: TRBD1
V gene: TRBV5-1
J gene: TRBJ2-2